These 29 T cell receptor beta chains were sequenced from one sample in a study of blood T cell repertoires in COVID-19. The table came from immunoSEQ multiplex PCR; TCRdb's copy has only in-frame clones and leaves some out. The sample contains fewer than 300,000 clones, over 70% of which appear only once. Sequencing input: peripheral blood. Receptor source: a woman of 80 years or more with acute or convalescent COVID-19.

As concerns this clone: One end of the junction varies from germline; a read error may be responsible. This chain joins TRBV5-4 and TRBJ2-7, with D perhaps TRBD2 (5 bases). The CDR3 is made up of 13 amino acids. The germline V gene encodes CDR1 SGHNT and CDR2 YYREEE (reference sequence). The CDR3 region is CASRSGERTVLNF. Here the CDR3 DNA reads TGTGCCAGCAGATCCGGGGAACGTACGGTATTGAACTTC. The full variable domain, its missing parts supplied by reference TRBV5-4 and TRBJ2-7, is ETGVTQSPTHLIKTRGQQVTLRCSSQSGHNTVSWYQQALGQGPQFIFQYYREEENGRGNFPPRFSGLQFPNYSSELNVNALELDDSALYLCASRSGERTVLNFGPGTRLTVT.

Only a few counts were recorded for this clone. The same CDR3 arises from other DNA sequences in this sample as well. This chain connects TRBV12-3 or TRBV12-4 to TRBJ1-5; D ambiguous. V lost 3 bases and J lost 2, with 2 bases in between. The CDR3 consists of 12 residues. CDR3 amino acids: CASSFGNQPQHF. The CDR3 nucleotides are TGTGCCAGCAGTTTCGGCAATCAGCCCCAGCATTTT.

The CDR3 loop reads CASSLYDRDLYGYTF. The CDR3 DNA reads as TGTGCCAGCAGCCTTTACGACAGAGACCTCTATGGCTACACCTTC. The V gene is TRBV5-6, the J gene TRBJ1-2; D might be TRBD1 (5 bases). CDR3 length: 15 residues. Looked up from germline, CDR1 is SGHDT and CDR2 is YYEEEE. V was shortened by 4 bases and J by 4 bases, with 17 bases between the two germline ends.

On this clone: The sample contains more than one DNA sequence encoding this CDR3. The chain couples TRBV3-1 (or the pseudogene TRBV3-2) to TRBJ2-2, with 12 bases identical to TRBD2. The CDR3 totals 15 residues. Germline V CDR1 and CDR2: LGHDT, YNNKEL (reference sequence). Trimming cost V 1 base and J 7 bases; bases outside gene matches: 1. The CDR3 reads CASSQGLAGVGELFF. CDR3 nucleotides: TGTGCCAGCAGCCAAGGACTAGCGGGAGTCGGGGAGCTGTTTTTT.

The chain combines TRBV6-2 or TRBV6-3 with TRBJ1-6; 7 nucleotides align to TRBD1. This CDR3 is 14 amino acids long. J lost 10 bases, V lost 6 bases, and 9 bases had no gene match. Germline V lookup: CDR1 MNHEY, CDR2 SVGEGT. The DNA of the CDR3 is TGTGCCAGCAGCTCCGGGACAGTTGTCTCACCCCTCCACTTT. Its translation is CASSSGTVVSPLHF.

The V and J genes are TRBV19 and TRBJ2-2; 11 bases fit TRBD2. With 6 bases clipped from V and 4 bases from J, the junction kept 19 bases outside the gene matches. Germline V gives CDR1 LNHDA, CDR2 SQIVND (reference sequence). The CDR3 runs to 20 residues. The CDR3 bases are TGTGCCAGTAGCTCAGTTGGTATAGCGGGGGGGAGCCGGGGCACCGGGGAGCTGTTTTTT. Amino acid sequence: CASSSVGIAGGSRGTGELFF.

The gene calls are TRBV10-3 and TRBJ1-3, with D unclear. The CDR3 covers 12 residues. Trimming cost V 10 bases and J 1 base, with 8 bases left between them. Per germline, CDR1 ENHRY and CDR2 SYGVKD. The CDR3 loop is CATTGSGNTIYF. The CDR3 bases are TGTGCCACCACGGGGTCTGGAAACACCATATATTTT.

The chain couples TRBV6-4 to TRBJ1-2, with TRBD1 matching 7 bases. V lost 5 bases and J lost 0; bases outside the gene matches: 18. Germline loops: CDR1 MRHNA, CDR2 SNTAGT. There are 19 residues in the CDR3. In nucleotides, the CDR3 is TGTGCCAGCAGTTCCCCTCATAGGGACAGAAAACCGTCTAACTATGGCTACACCTTC. Protein product: CASSSPHRDRKPSNYGYTF.

The sample holds a few counts of this clone. The rearrangement uses TRBV23-1 and TRBJ2-1, with 10 bases that match TRBD2. Being an ORF, TRBV23-1 has a function that is uncertain. The CDR3 runs 17 residues. J lost 4 bases, V lost 2 bases, and 8 bases had no gene match. The chain's CDR3 is CASSQQSGRAFYNEQFF. CDR3 bases: TGCGCCAGCAGTCAACAGAGCGGGAGGGCGTTTTACAATGAGCAGTTCTTC.

The chain uses TRBV7-2 and TRBJ2-6; perhaps TRBD1 as D (6 bases). Trimming removed 3 bases at V and 2 bases at J, with 8 bases between. CDR1 SGHTA and CDR2 FQGNSA come from the germline V gene. CDR3 length: 15 amino acids. The CDR3 DNA reads TGTGCCAGCAGCTTGGACAGAGCTGGGGCCAACGTCCTGACTTTC. Its translation is CASSLDRAGANVLTF.

The chain recombines TRBV7-2 with TRBJ1-2; TRBD1 aligns across 7 bases. Germline CDR1 reads SGHTA; CDR2 reads FQGNSA. CDR3 size: 15 residues. With 5 bases clipped from V and 5 bases from J, the junction kept 11 bases outside the gene matches. Written as DNA, the CDR3 is TGTGCCAGCAGCCTTATCCCGGGACAGCTATATGGCTACACCTTC. Translated: CASSLIPGQLYGYTF.

The rearrangement joins TRBV4-1 to TRBJ1-1, with D possibly matching TRBD1 (6 bases). V was cut by 1 base and J by 7 bases, with 19 bases left in between. The CDR3 totals 16 residues. Germline-derived CDR1 and CDR2 are MGHRA and YSYEKL. Here the CDR3 reads CASSQVPWRGAVEAFF. In nucleotides, the CDR3 is TGCGCCAGCAGCCAAGTTCCATGGCGGGGGGCGGTTGAAGCTTTCTTT.

In its sample, this clone was seen a few times. The J gene is TRBJ2-1, the V gene TRBV20-1, with TRBD2 identical over 7 bases. The germline CDR1 and CDR2 sequences are DFQATT and SNEGSKA (reference sequence). The CDR3 has 15 residues. The V segment lost 3 bases and the J segment 2 bases; nucleotides outside the gene matches: 7. The CDR3 DNA follows: TGCAGTGCTAGTGACTCTAGCGGCCCCTACAATGAGCAGTTCTTC. Encoded protein: CSASDSSGPYNEQFF.

The chain recombines TRBV19 with TRBJ2-4; perhaps TRBD2 as D (5 bases). Deletions cut 5 bases from V and 3 bases from J, with 17 bases between. This CDR3 has 16 residues. Germline lookup yields CDR1 LNHDA and CDR2 SQIVND (reference sequence). The CDR3 reads CASSPGIARGKNIQYF. The CDR3, as DNA: TGTGCCAGTAGTCCCGGGATAGCTAGAGGCAAAAACATTCAGTACTTC.

V gene TRBV7-9 combines with J gene TRBJ2-6, with D possibly being TRBD2 (6 bases). The germline gives CDR1 SEHNR, CDR2 FQNEAQ (reference sequence). The CDR3 extends over 16 amino acids. With 3 bases removed from V and 2 bases from J, the gap between germline ends came to 11 bases. DNA of the CDR3: TGTGCCAGCAGCTTGTCAACGGGAGCTGGGGCCAACGTCCTGACTTTC. As protein: CASSLSTGAGANVLTF.

CDR3 in amino acids: CASLGLAVYNEQFF. In DNA form, the CDR3 reads TGCGCCAGCCTTGGACTAGCGGTGTACAATGAGCAGTTCTTC. The chain recombines TRBV10-1 with TRBJ2-1, with 10 bases identical to TRBD2. CDR3 size: 14 residues. The germline V gene has CDR1 WNHNN and CDR2 SYGVQD (reference sequence). V shed 8 bases, J shed 4 bases, and the junction held 5 bases outside the gene matches.

Of note for this clone: This same CDR3 is encoded by further DNA sequences in the sample. Written as DNA, the CDR3 is TGCGCCAGCAGCTTGGCAGGGATGAACACTGAAGCTTTCTTT. It specifies CASSLAGMNTEAFF. V gene TRBV5-1 combines with J gene TRBJ1-1; TRBD1 might be the D (5 bases). The CDR3 has 14 amino acids. Germline lookup yields CDR1 SGHRS and CDR2 YFSETQ. V was shortened by 0 bases and J by 0 bases, with 6 bases between the two germline ends.

CDR3 in amino acids: CASSTPGFSITDTQYF. The CDR3 DNA reads TGTGCCAGTAGTACCCCAGGGTTTTCCATCACAGATACGCAGTATTTT. The V and J genes are TRBV19 and TRBJ2-3, with a possible D match to TRBD1 (5 bases). The V gene lost 4 bases and the J gene lost 2 bases, with 16 bases spanning the gap. CDR3 length: 16 amino acids. Germline values: CDR1 LNHDA, CDR2 SQIVND (reference sequence).

This clone was found once. One end of the junction varies from germline; a read error may be responsible. The chain is built from TRBV6-5 and TRBJ2-3; D possibly corresponds to TRBD1 (7 bases). Germline assignment: CDR1 MNHEY and CDR2 SVGAGI. The CDR3 runs 15 residues. The CDR3 DNA sequence: TGTGCCAGCAGTTACTGGCCCCATCAGGGGGGAGAAAAGCATTTT. This gives the protein CASSYWPHQGGEKHF.

The V gene is TRBV5-1, the J gene TRBJ2-7; 8 bases align to TRBD2. This CDR3 is built from 15 residues. J was trimmed by 0 bases and V by 1 base; bases with no gene match: 3. Germline assignment: CDR1 SGHRS and CDR2 YFSETQ. This CDR3 is CASSLTSGNSYEQYF. DNA for the CDR3: TGCGCCAGCAGCTTGACTAGCGGCAACTCCTACGAGCAGTACTTC.

The V call is TRBV11-2, the J call TRBJ2-1, with a weak D call TRBD2 (6 bases). The V end was cut by 4 bases, the J end by 5 bases, with 15 bases between. From germline, CDR1 is SGHAT and CDR2 FQNNGV. The CDR3 sequence is 15 residues long. The CDR3 coding sequence is TGTGCCAGCAGCTCTTTTGCGGGACTCGACAATGAGCAGTTCTTC. It is translated as CASSSFAGLDNEQFF.

This rearrangement joins TRBV6-6 to TRBJ1-4; D call uncertain. V lost 3 bases, J lost 7 bases, and 9 bases lay in between. Germline-derived CDR1 and CDR2 are MNHNY and SVGAGI (reference sequence). This CDR3 has 13 amino acids. The CDR3 loop reads CASSYMTGEKLFF. CDR3 bases: TGTGCCAGCAGTTATATGACGGGTGAAAAACTGTTTTTT.

The chain couples TRBV7-9 to TRBJ1-5; 9 nucleotides match TRBD1. From germline, CDR1 is SEHNR and CDR2 FQNEAQ (reference sequence). J lost 11 bases, V lost 4 bases, and 6 bases had no gene match. This CDR3 spans 13 amino acids. The CDR3 DNA is TGTGCCAGCAGCTCAACGGACAGGGGAGCCCAGCATTTT. This sequence encodes CASSSTDRGAQHF.

The V gene is TRBV5-4, the J gene TRBJ2-5; tentative D call: TRBD1 (6 bases). Trimming removed 4 bases at V and 5 bases at J, with 12 bases between. Germline lookup yields CDR1 SGHNT and CDR2 YYREEE (reference sequence). This CDR3 is 13 amino acids long. The DNA for the CDR3 is TGTGCCAGCAGCGTACTTACAGGGGAGACCCAGTACTTC. Translated, it gives CASSVLTGETQYF.

This chain links TRBV10-3 with TRBJ1-1; maybe TRBD1 (5 bases). Per the germline V gene, CDR1 is ENHRY and CDR2 is SYGVKD. V was cut by 3 bases and J by 3 bases, with 11 bases left in between. The CDR3 has 14 residues. CDR3 coding DNA: TGTGCCATCAGTGAACGGGGGGAGGACACTGAAGCTTTCTTT. It translates to CAISERGEDTEAFF.

This rearrangement joins TRBV28 to TRBJ1-5, with 10 nucleotides matching TRBD1. J was trimmed by 2 bases and V by 5 bases; bases with no gene match: 6. The CDR3 is 16 residues long. Germline V CDR1 and CDR2: MDHEN, SYDVKM. CDR3 region: CASSQSGTGGNQPQHF. The CDR3 DNA reads TGTGCCAGCAGTCAGTCCGGGACAGGGGGCAATCAGCCCCAGCATTTT.

A few counts support this clone. CDR3 residues: CASSVDPGLNTEAFF. DNA of the CDR3: TGTGCCAGCAGCGTAGACCCAGGGCTGAACACTGAAGCTTTCTTT. This rearrangement joins TRBV9 to TRBJ1-1, with D possibly being TRBD1 (5 bases). Per germline, CDR1 SGDLS and CDR2 YYNGEE. The V end lost 0 bases, the J end lost 0 bases, and 9 bases lay between the germline ends. This CDR3 contains 15 residues.

The V gene is TRBV28, the J gene TRBJ1-1; D is unresolved. This CDR3 comprises 12 residues. Germline V lookup: CDR1 MDHEN, CDR2 SYDVKM. Between the trimmed V and J ends, which lost 3 bases and 4 bases, there was a span of 6 bases. Here the CDR3 reads CASSFSITEAFF. The CDR3 coding sequence is TGTGCCAGCAGTTTCAGTATCACTGAAGCTTTCTTT.

This clone was seen once. The chain combines TRBV2 with TRBJ1-5, with TRBD1 as a possible D gene (5 bases). The CDR3 covers 15 residues. Trimming pared 4 bases from V and 5 bases from J, leaving 15 bases between. Germline CDR1 reads SNHLY; CDR2 reads FYNNEI. CDR3 in amino acids: CASSGPLQGYQPQHF. CDR3 DNA sequence: TGTGCCAGCAGTGGTCCCCTCCAGGGTTATCAGCCCCAGCATTTT.